This T cell receptor beta chain was captured in a study of early T cells in non-severe SARS-CoV-2 infection. Across the study: Bulk RNA taken from unsorted whole blood was sequenced, leaving chains unpaired.

V dropped 3 bases and J dropped 6; count of bases not matched to a gene: 9. This CDR3 comprises 14 residues. In germline, CDR1 is DFQATT, CDR2 SNEGSKA (reference sequence). Tagging with unique molecular identifiers was applied to individual cDNA molecules. TCRdb re-called the 5' RACE reads through MiXCR, storing one row per CDR3 protein. This sample has roughly 83,000 distinct CDR3 sequences, with roughly 10% found just once. The source material was whole blood, sampled at baseline. The chain uses TRBV20-1 and TRBJ2-7; 9 nucleotides align to TRBD2. The clonotype originates from an adult who was a healthcare worker with PCR-confirmed SARS-CoV-2 infection or an uninfected control (not recorded which). The chain's CDR3 is CSARGVAGVGEQYF. DNA for the CDR3: TGCAGTGCTAGGGGGGTAGCGGGAGTGGGCGAGCAGTACTTC.